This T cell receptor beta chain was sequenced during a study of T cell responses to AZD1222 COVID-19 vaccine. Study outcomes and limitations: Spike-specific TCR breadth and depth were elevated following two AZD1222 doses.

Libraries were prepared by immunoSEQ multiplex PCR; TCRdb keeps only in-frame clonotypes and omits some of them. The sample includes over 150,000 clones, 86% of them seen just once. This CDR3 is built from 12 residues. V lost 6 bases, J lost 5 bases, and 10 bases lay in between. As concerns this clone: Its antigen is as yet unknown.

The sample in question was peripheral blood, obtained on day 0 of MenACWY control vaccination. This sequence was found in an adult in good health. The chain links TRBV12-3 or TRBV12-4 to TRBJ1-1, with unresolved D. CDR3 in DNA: TGTGCCAGCAGGCTCACGTGGACTGAAGCTTTCTTT. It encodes CASRLTWTEAFF.